The 20 T cell receptor beta chains below come from one sample, sequenced in a study of T cell repertoires in cytomegalovirus infection. TCRdb used MiXCR to reprocess the reads, holding one entry per CDR3 protein. The table has some 150,000 distinct CDR3 sequences, 20% to 25% seen once. Sample: PBMCs. The receptors were gathered from a human donor in good health (CMV status not recorded). Some clones in this sample may be carry-over from other donors' samples.

This clonotype turned up a few times. This chain links TRBV7-9 with TRBJ2-1; TRBD2 matches 12 bases. Germline V lookup: CDR1 SEHNR, CDR2 FQNEAQ (reference sequence). Losses at the gene ends were 8 bases for V and 8 bases for J; bases not matched to a gene: 10. The CDR3 is 15 residues long. The CDR3, as DNA: TGTGCCAGCTCCCCCCGAGGGACTAGCGGGCATGAGCAGTTCTTC. Its protein is CASSPRGTSGHEQFF.

In this sample, this clonotype turned up a few times. The CDR3 sequence is CASSSGTAGYTF. In DNA form, the CDR3 reads TGTGCCAGCAGTTCCGGGACAGCAGGCTACACCTTC. The V and J genes are TRBV28 and TRBJ1-2; 7 bases match TRBD1. The germline V gene encodes CDR1 MDHEN and CDR2 SYDVKM. The CDR3 loop spans 12 amino acids. After removal of 4 bases from V and 8 bases from J, the junction contained 4 bases not matched to a gene.

The CDR3 coding sequence is TGTGCCAGCAGCTTAGGGGACAGGGCCCTGAACACTGAAGCTTTCTTT. Amino acid sequence: CASSLGDRALNTEAFF. This rearrangement joins TRBV7-9 to TRBJ1-1, with TRBD1 matching 9 bases. J gave up 0 bases and V 1 base, and 3 bases lay outside the gene matches. CDR1 and CDR2 from the germline V gene are SEHNR and FQNEAQ (reference sequence). The CDR3 spans 16 residues.

The sample holds a few counts of this clonotype. The chain uses TRBV28 and TRBJ1-5; D may be TRBD1 (6 bases). Trimming left V 9 bases short and J 1 base short, with 10 bases between. This CDR3 is built from 13 residues. Germline CDR1 MDHEN, CDR2 SYDVKM. DNA for the CDR3: TGTGCCAGTACAGGGAAGAGCAATCAGCCCCAGCATTTT. This codes for CASTGKSNQPQHF. The full variable domain, its missing parts supplied by reference TRBV28 and TRBJ1-5, is DVKVTQSSRYLVKRTGEKVFLECVQDMDHENMFWYRQDPGLGLRLIYFSYDVKMKEKGDIPEGYSVSREKKERFSLILESASTNQTSMYLCASTGKSNQPQHFGDGTRLSIL.

The gene calls are TRBV20-1 and TRBJ2-3; 13 bases align to TRBD2. The CDR3 covers 14 residues. The germline CDR1 and CDR2 sequences are DFQATT and SNEGSKA (reference sequence). Trimming cost V 6 bases and J 3 bases; bases outside gene matches: 3. This CDR3 reads CSAPGLAGTDTQYF. CDR3 DNA sequence: TGCAGTGCCCCGGGACTAGCGGGAACAGATACGCAGTATTTT.

This clonotype was counted between two and nine times. The gene calls are TRBV7-6 and TRBJ2-1, with 7 bases identical to TRBD1. The CDR3 extends over 14 amino acids. Germline CDR1 is SGHVS and CDR2 is FNYEAQ. The J segment lost 16 bases and the V segment lost 6 bases, leaving 18 bases of the junction unmatched. The CDR3 DNA is TGTGCCAGCAGGGAGTCTACAGGGGTTCATCCGTATTTCTTC. It is translated as CASRESTGVHPYFF.

The chain has TRBV29-1 and TRBJ1-4, with 7 bases that match TRBD1. This CDR3 has 13 amino acids. Germline CDR1 and CDR2: SQVTM and ANQGSEA. The ends lost 7 bases at V and 7 bases at J; junction bases unmatched: 9. This CDR3 reads CSARQGWGEKLFF. The CDR3 coding sequence is TGCAGCGCCCGACAGGGTTGGGGTGAAAAACTGTTTTTT.

DNA for the CDR3: TGTGCCAGCAGTTTTCGGCTAGCCGAGCAGTTCTTC. It specifies CASSFRLAEQFF. The J gene is TRBJ2-1, the V gene TRBV28; possible D gene TRBD2, 5 bases. This CDR3 has 12 amino acids. From germline, CDR1 is MDHEN and CDR2 SYDVKM. V was shortened by 3 bases and J by 10 bases, with 10 bases between the two germline ends.

V usage is TRBV20-1 and J usage is TRBJ2-1, with 10 bases matching TRBD2. Germline loops: CDR1 DFQATT, CDR2 SNEGSKA (reference sequence). Trimming at V came to 6 bases and at J to 3 bases, leaving 8 bases not matched to a gene. The CDR3 has 15 residues. CDR3: CSAPPLAGDYNEQFF. The CDR3 DNA is TGCAGTGCGCCTCCCCTAGCGGGGGACTACAATGAGCAGTTCTTC.

This clonotype was counted ten times or more. The chain recombines TRBV7-8 with TRBJ1-6; unclear D gene. Trimming stripped 1 base from V and 3 bases from J, with 16 bases between. Per the germline V gene, CDR1 is SGHVS and CDR2 is FQNEAQ. CDR3 size: 18 residues. CDR3 in DNA: TGTGCCAGCAGCTTAGGGGGTTTGGCAGGCAACTATAATTCACCCCTCCACTTT. Encoded protein: CASSLGGLAGNYNSPLHF.

This clonotype was detected a few times. This chain uses TRBV6-6 with TRBJ1-6; no reliable D call. There are 16 residues in the CDR3. CDR1 is MNHNY, CDR2 SVGAGI, per germline (reference sequence). The V and J ends lost 6 bases and 6 bases respectively, with 18 bases between them. CDR3 loop: CASSPAVMGFNSPLHF. The CDR3 DNA is TGTGCCAGCAGCCCAGCCGTAATGGGCTTTAATTCACCCCTCCACTTT.

This clonotype was observed a handful of times. The CDR3 DNA is TGCAGTGCAGCGGACAGTGCTGATACGCAGTATTTT. It encodes CSAADSADTQYF. The chain uses TRBV20-1 and TRBJ2-3, with D perhaps TRBD1 (6 bases). This CDR3 is built from 12 residues. V was shortened by 6 bases and J by 6 bases, with 13 bases between the two germline ends. Germline-derived CDR1 and CDR2 are DFQATT and SNEGSKA (reference sequence).

This clonotype was picked up many times. The chain combines TRBV11-3 with TRBJ2-2, with D possibly matching TRBD2 (7 bases). Germline lookup yields CDR1 SGHNT and CDR2 YENEEA. This CDR3 is built from 18 residues. Between the trimmed V and J ends, which lost 5 bases and 7 bases, there was a span of 26 bases. CDR3 residues: CASSDSLGAGAFDGELFF. The DNA for the CDR3 is TGTGCCAGCAGCGACTCGTTGGGCGCGGGGGCCTTCGACGGGGAGCTGTTTTTT.

This clonotype was detected a few times. The chain joins TRBV12-3 or TRBV12-4 to TRBJ2-2; 7 bases map to TRBD1. V lost 0 bases, J lost 4 bases, and 5 bases stayed unmatched. The CDR3 totals 16 residues. The CDR3 sequence is CASSLAGTEGTGELFF. In DNA, the CDR3 is TGTGCCAGCAGTTTAGCGGGGACAGAAGGCACCGGGGAGCTGTTTTTT.

V usage is TRBV2 and J usage is TRBJ2-5; no clear D. CDR1 SNHLY and CDR2 FYNNEI come from the germline V gene. This CDR3 region has 14 residues. V lost 2 bases and J lost 2, with 9 bases in between. The CDR3 nucleotides read TGTGCCAGCAGTGAAAGAGCAGGTCAAGAGACCCAGTACTTC. It encodes CASSERAGQETQYF.

This clonotype was seen repeatedly, ten times or more. The rearrangement uses TRBV12-3 or TRBV12-4 and TRBJ2-5; D is possibly TRBD2 (5 bases). The CDR3 runs to 13 residues. The V end was cut by 1 base, the J end by 4 bases, with 7 bases between. The CDR3: CASSLVAGETQYF. CDR3 DNA sequence: TGTGCCAGCAGTTTAGTGGCGGGAGAGACCCAGTACTTC.

The gene calls are TRBV28 and TRBJ1-5; D is unclear. The V gene lost 3 bases and the J gene lost 4 bases, with 7 bases spanning the gap. The CDR3 consists of 13 residues. CDR1 MDHEN and CDR2 SYDVKM come from the germline V gene. CDR3 loop: CASSFSQNQPQHF. Written as DNA, the CDR3 is TGTGCCAGCAGTTTCTCGCAGAATCAGCCCCAGCATTTT.

The genes are TRBV5-1 and TRBJ2-1, with 13 bases matching TRBD2. The V gene end was trimmed by 3 bases and the J gene end by 5 bases; junction bases not matched to a gene: 2. Germline V gene lookup returns CDR1 SGHRS and CDR2 YFSETQ. This CDR3 is built from 15 residues. CDR3 DNA sequence: TGCGCCAGCAGCTACACTAGCGGGGGGGACAATGAGCAGTTCTTC. It encodes CASSYTSGGDNEQFF.

The table lists this clonotype with a few counts. This chain joins TRBV6-5 and TRBJ1-5; D is perhaps TRBD1 (5 bases). The CDR3 totals 14 residues. Germline V lookup: CDR1 MNHEY, CDR2 SVGAGI. V was shortened by 3 bases and J by 6 bases, with 12 bases between the two germline ends. CDR3 in amino acids: CASSYRQGTQPQHF. CDR3 coding DNA: TGTGCCAGCAGTTATCGGCAGGGAACTCAGCCCCAGCATTTT.

This chain connects TRBV20-1 to TRBJ1-2; D not certain. Trimming took 2 bases from V and 5 from J, leaving 9 bases between them. CDR1 is DFQATT, CDR2 SNEGSKA, per germline (reference sequence). This CDR3 has 12 amino acids. CDR3 sequence: CSARPEVYGYTF. For the CDR3, the DNA is TGCAGTGCTAGACCCGAGGTGTATGGCTACACCTTC.